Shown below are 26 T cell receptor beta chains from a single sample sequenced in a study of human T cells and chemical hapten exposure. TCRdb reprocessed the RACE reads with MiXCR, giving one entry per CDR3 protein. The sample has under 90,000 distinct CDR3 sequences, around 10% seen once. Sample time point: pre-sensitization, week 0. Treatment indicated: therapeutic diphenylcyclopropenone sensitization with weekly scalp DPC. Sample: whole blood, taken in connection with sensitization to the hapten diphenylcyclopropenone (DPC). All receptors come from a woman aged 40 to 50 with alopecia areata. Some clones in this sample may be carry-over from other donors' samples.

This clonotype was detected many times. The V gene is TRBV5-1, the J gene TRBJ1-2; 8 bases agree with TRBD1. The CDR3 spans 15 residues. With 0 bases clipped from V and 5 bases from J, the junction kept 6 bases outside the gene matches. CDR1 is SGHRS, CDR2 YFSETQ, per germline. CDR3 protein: CASSLATGGFYGYTF. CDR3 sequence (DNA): TGCGCCAGCAGCTTGGCAACAGGGGGATTTTATGGCTACACCTTC.

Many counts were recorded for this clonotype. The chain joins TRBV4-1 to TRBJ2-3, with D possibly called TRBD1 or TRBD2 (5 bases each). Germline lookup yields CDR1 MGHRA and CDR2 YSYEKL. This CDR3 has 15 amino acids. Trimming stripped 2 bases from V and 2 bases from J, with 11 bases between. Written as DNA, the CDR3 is TGCGCCAGCAGCCAAAACAGAGGGGCCACAGATACGCAGTATTTT. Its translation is CASSQNRGATDTQYF.

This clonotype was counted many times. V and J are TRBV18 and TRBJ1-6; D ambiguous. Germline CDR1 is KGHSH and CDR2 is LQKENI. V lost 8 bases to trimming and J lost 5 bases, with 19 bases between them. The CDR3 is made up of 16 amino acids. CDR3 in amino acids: CASPPRSGVDNSPLHF. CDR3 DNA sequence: TGTGCCAGCCCCCCCCGTAGTGGTGTGGATAATTCACCCCTCCACTTT.

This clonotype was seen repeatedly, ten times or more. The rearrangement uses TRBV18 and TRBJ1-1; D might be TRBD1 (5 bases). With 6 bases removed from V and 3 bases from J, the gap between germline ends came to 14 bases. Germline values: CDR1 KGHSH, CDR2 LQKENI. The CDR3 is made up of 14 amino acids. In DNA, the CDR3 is TGTGCCAGCTCGGGGGGGTTCGGGTACACTGAAGCTTTCTTT. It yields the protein CASSGGFGYTEAFF.

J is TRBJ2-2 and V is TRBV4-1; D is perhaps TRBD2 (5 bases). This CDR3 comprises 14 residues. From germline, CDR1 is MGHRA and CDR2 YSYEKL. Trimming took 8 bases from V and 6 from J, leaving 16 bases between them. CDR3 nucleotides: TGCGCCAGCTCTCGGGATCCCGGGCCCGGGGAGCTGTTTTTT. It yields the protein CASSRDPGPGELFF.

This chain's CDR3 is CASRIGQVNTGELFF. DNA for the CDR3: TGTGCCAGCAGAATAGGACAAGTGAACACCGGGGAGCTGTTTTTT. The genes are TRBV7-9 and TRBJ2-2; maybe TRBD1 (5 bases). The germline CDR1 and CDR2 sequences are SEHNR and FQNEAQ (reference sequence). V lost 6 bases to trimming and J lost 1 base, with 12 bases between them. This CDR3 comprises 15 residues.

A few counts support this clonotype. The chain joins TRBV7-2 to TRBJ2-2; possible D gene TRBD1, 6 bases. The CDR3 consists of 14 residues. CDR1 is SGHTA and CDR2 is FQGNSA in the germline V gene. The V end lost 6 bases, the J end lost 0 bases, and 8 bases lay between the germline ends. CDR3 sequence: CASSQGSNTGELFF. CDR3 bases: TGTGCCAGCAGTCAGGGGTCGAACACCGGGGAGCTGTTTTTT.

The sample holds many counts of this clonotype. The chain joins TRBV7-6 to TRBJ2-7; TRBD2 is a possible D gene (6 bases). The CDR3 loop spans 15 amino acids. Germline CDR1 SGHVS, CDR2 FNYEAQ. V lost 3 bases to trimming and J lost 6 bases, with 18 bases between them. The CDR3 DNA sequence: TGTGCCAGCAGCTTTCCCCATTGGGGGACTTTCGAGCAGTACTTC. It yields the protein CASSFPHWGTFEQYF. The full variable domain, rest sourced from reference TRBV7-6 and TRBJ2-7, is GAGVSQSPRYKVTKRGQDVALRCDPISGHVSLYWYRQALGQGPEFLTYFNYEAQQDKSGLPNDRFSAERPEGSISTLTIQRTEQRDSAMYRCASSFPHWGTFEQYFGPGTRLTVT.

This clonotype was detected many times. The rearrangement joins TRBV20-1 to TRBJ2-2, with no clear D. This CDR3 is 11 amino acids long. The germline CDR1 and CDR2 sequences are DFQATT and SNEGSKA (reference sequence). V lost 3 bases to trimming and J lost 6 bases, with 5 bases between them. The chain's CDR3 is CSARGSGELFF. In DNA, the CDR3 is TGCAGTGCTAGGGGGTCCGGGGAGCTGTTTTTT.

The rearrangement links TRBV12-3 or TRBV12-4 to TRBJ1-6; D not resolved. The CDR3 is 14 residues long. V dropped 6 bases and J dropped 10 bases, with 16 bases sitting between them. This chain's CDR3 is CASSDTRGNSPLHF. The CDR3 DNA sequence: TGTGCCAGCAGCGATACCAGAGGGAACTCACCCCTCCACTTT.

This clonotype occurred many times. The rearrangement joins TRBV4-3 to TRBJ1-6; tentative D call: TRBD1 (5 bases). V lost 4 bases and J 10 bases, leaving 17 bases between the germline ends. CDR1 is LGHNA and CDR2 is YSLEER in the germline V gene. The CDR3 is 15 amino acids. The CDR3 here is CASSPRQTLRSPLHF. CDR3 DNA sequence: TGCGCCAGCAGCCCGAGACAGACTCTAAGGTCACCCCTCCACTTT.

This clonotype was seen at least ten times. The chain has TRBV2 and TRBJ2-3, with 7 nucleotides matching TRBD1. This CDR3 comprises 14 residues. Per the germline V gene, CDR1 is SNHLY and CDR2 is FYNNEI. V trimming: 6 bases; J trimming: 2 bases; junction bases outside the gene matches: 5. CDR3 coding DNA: TGTGCCAGCAGAAGGGACAGTGTCACAGATACGCAGTATTTT. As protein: CASRRDSVTDTQYF.

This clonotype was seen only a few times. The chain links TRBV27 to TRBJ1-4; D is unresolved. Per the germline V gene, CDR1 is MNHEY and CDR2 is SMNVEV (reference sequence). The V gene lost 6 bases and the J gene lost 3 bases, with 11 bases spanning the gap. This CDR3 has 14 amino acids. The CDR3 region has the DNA TGTGCCAGCAGGTTAGGCGGCCCTAATGAAAAACTGTTTTTT. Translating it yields CASRLGGPNEKLFF.

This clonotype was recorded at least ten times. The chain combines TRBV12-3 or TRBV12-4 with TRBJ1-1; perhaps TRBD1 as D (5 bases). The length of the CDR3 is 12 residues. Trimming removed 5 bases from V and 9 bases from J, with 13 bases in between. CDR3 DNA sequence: TGTGCCAGCAGTCAGGGACCGACGAAAGCTTTCTTT. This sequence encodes CASSQGPTKAFF.

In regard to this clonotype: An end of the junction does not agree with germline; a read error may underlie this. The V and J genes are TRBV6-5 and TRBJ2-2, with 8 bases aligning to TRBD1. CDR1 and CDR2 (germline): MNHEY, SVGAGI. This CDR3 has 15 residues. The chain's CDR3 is CVSNRQGRDTGELFF. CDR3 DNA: TGTGTCAGCAACCGACAGGGGAGAGACACCGGGGAGCTGTTTTTT.

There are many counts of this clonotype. CDR3 coding DNA: TGTGCCAGCAGCTTACTTCGCAAACGACAGGGGGACACCGGGGAGCTGTTTTTT. Protein product: CASSLLRKRQGDTGELFF. This rearrangement joins TRBV12-3 or TRBV12-4 to TRBJ2-2; 9 bases are shared with TRBD1. The length of the CDR3 is 18 residues. V dropped 6 bases and J dropped 3; count of bases not matched to a gene: 14.

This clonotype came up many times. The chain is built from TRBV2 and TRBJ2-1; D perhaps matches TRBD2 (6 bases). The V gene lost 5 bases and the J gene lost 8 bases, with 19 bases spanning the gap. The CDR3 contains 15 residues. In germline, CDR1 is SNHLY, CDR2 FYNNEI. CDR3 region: CASSTPTRGIDEQFF. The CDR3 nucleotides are TGTGCCAGCAGTACGCCGACTAGAGGGATCGATGAGCAGTTCTTC.

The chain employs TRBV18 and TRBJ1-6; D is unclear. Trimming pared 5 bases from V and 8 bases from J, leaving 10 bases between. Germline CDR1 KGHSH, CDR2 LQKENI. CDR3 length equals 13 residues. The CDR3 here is CASSDNEDSPLHF. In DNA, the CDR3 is TGTGCCAGCTCAGACAACGAGGATTCACCCCTCCACTTT.

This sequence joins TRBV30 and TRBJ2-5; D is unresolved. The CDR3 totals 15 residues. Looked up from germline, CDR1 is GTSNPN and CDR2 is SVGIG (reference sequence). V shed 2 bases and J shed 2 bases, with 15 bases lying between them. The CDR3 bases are TGTGCCTGGAGTCAACAGCCGGGCCCACAAGAGACCCAGTACTTC. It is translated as CAWSQQPGPQETQYF.

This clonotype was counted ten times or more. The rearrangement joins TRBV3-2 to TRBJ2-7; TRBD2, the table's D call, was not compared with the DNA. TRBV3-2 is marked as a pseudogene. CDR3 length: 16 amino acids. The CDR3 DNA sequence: TGTGCCAGCAGCCAAGATGCGAGCGGGGAAGGCTACGAGCAGTACTTC. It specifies CASSQDASGEGYEQYF.

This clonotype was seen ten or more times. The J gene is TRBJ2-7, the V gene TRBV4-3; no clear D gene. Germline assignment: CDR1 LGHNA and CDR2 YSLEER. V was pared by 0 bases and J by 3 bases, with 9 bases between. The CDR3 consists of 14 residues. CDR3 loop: CASSQDSGGYEQYF. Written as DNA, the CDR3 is TGCGCCAGCAGCCAAGATTCGGGCGGCTACGAGCAGTACTTC.

The CDR3 spells CSVETRGAFDYGYTF. The CDR3 DNA follows: TGCAGCGTTGAAACGCGGGGGGCTTTCGACTATGGCTACACCTTC. V is TRBV29-1 and J is TRBJ1-2; a weak D match, TRBD1 (6 bases). The CDR3 is 15 amino acids. Per the germline V gene, CDR1 is SQVTM and CDR2 is ANQGSEA. Trimming removed 2 bases from V and 3 bases from J, with 16 bases in between.

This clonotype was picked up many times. CDR3 sequence reads: CASSLFGQGSTDTQYF. The CDR3 nucleotides read TGTGCCAGCAGCTTGTTCGGACAGGGGAGCACAGATACGCAGTATTTT. V usage is TRBV5-6 and J usage is TRBJ2-3; 9 bases agree with TRBD1. The CDR3 has 16 residues. With 1 base clipped from V and 0 bases from J, the junction kept 3 bases outside the gene matches. The germline V gene encodes CDR1 SGHDT and CDR2 YYEEEE.

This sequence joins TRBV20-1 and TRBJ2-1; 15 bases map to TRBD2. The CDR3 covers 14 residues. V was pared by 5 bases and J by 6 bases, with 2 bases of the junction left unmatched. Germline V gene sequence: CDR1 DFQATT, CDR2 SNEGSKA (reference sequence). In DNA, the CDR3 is TGCAGTGCTCGGACTAGCGGGGGGGGCAATGAGCAGTTCTTC. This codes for CSARTSGGGNEQFF.

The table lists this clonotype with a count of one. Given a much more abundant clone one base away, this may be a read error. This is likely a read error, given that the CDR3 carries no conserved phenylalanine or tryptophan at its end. CDR3 sequence: CASTGLAGGTYEQYS. The DNA for the CDR3 is TGCGCCAGCACTGGACTAGCGGGGGGCACCTACGAGCAGTACTCC. The gene calls are TRBV10-2 and TRBJ2-7; 14 positions match TRBD2. The CDR3 is 15 residues long. CDR1 and CDR2 from the germline V gene are WSHSY and SAAADI. The junction had 4 bases not matched to a gene; V was cut back by 7 bases and J by 2 bases.

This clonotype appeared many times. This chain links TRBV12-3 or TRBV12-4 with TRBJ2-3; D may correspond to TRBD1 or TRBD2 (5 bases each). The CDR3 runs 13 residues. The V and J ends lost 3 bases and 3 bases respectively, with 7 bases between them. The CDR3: CASSLGVTDTQYF. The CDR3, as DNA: TGTGCCAGCAGTTTGGGGGTAACAGATACGCAGTATTTT.